Shown below are 10 T cell receptor beta chains from a single sample sequenced in a study of control samples from healthy donors and cancer patients. Method: immunoSEQ multiplex PCR; TCRdb's copy keeps in-frame clones and lacks some. Of about 150,000 clones detected, 94% appear once; the ten largest clones hold around 1.5%. Material: blood. Receptors originate from a woman in her late teens or twenties in good health.

The chain carries TRBV11-3 and TRBJ1-1; the D is unclear. The germline V gene encodes CDR1 SGHNT and CDR2 YENEEA. V lost 1 base, J lost 1 base, and 10 bases lay in between. The CDR3 has 15 amino acids. CDR3 nucleotide sequence: TGTGCCAGCAGCTTAGTTTCGATGGCGAACACTGAAGCTTTCTTT. Amino acids: CASSLVSMANTEAFF.

The chain has TRBV19 and TRBJ2-2; 7 bases fit TRBD1. Germline values: CDR1 LNHDA, CDR2 SQIVND (reference sequence). This CDR3 has 13 amino acids. After removal of 7 bases from V and 4 bases from J, the junction contained 3 bases not matched to a gene. DNA of the CDR3: TGTGCCAGTACCCAGGGGGTCACCGGGGAGCTGTTTTTT. It yields the protein CASTQGVTGELFF.

This clone was counted only a few times. This chain joins TRBV14 and TRBJ1-3, with D hard to call. Germline V gene data show CDR1 as SGHDN and CDR2 as FVKESK. The V gene lost 0 bases and the J gene lost 4 bases, with 10 bases spanning the gap. CDR3 size: 15 residues. CDR3 protein: CASSQDLRSGNTIYF. The DNA for the CDR3 is TGTGCCAGCAGCCAAGATTTACGCTCCGGAAACACCATATATTTT.

The CDR3 bases are TGTGCCAGCAGTTTGGCTAGCAGAGCCGCTAGCGGGAGGGCCCACGAGCAGTACTTC. It translates to CASSLASRAASGRAHEQYF. The chain carries TRBV28 and TRBJ2-7; TRBD2 matches at 12 bases. After removal of 3 bases from V and 5 bases from J, the junction contained 17 bases not matched to a gene. This CDR3 is built from 19 residues. Germline values: CDR1 MDHEN, CDR2 SYDVKM.

This sequence joins TRBV2 and TRBJ2-2, with TRBD2 identical over 10 bases. V was clipped by 7 bases and J by 5 bases; unmatched bases: 4. This CDR3 is 14 amino acids long. Looked up from germline, CDR1 is SNHLY and CDR2 is FYNNEI. DNA of the CDR3: TGTGCCAGCAAAGCGGGGGGGCATACCGGGGAGCTGTTTTTT. This encodes CASKAGGHTGELFF.

This chain connects TRBV18 to TRBJ1-4, with 8 nucleotides matching TRBD1. Germline assignment: CDR1 KGHSH and CDR2 LQKENI. The junction had 10 bases not matched to a gene; V was cut back by 3 bases and J by 7 bases. There are 16 residues in the CDR3. The CDR3 is CASSPGQVGLGEKLFF. Here the CDR3 DNA reads TGTGCCAGCTCACCGGGACAGGTGGGGTTAGGTGAAAAACTGTTTTTT.

The chain has TRBV11-3 and TRBJ2-5, with D tentatively TRBD2 (5 bases). Germline V CDR1 and CDR2: SGHNT, YENEEA. The germline V and J ends were trimmed by 5 bases and 3 bases, with 10 bases remaining between them. This CDR3 spans 13 amino acids. CDR3 nucleotides: TGTGCCAGCAGCAACGGGAACGAAGAGACCCAGTACTTC. Encoded protein: CASSNGNEETQYF. The whole variable domain, filled in from reference TRBV11-3 and TRBJ2-5, reads EAGVVQSPRYKIIEKKQPVAFWCNPISGHNTLYWYLQNLGQGPELLIRYENEEAVDDSQLPKDRFSAERLKGVDSTLKIQPAELGDSAVYLCASSNGNEETQYFGPGTRLLVL.

The chain carries TRBV5-1 and TRBJ2-5, with D perhaps matching TRBD2 (5 bases). The germline V and J ends were trimmed by 5 bases and 5 bases, with 16 bases remaining between them. This CDR3 spans 14 amino acids. The germline V gene encodes CDR1 SGHRS and CDR2 YFSETQ. In DNA, the CDR3 is TGCGCCAGCAGATTTGGTAGCGCCGAGGAGACCCAGTACTTC. It is translated as CASRFGSAEETQYF.

The chain couples TRBV9 to TRBJ2-2; D not resolved. This CDR3 comprises 12 residues. The V gene's germline CDR1 is SGDLS and CDR2 YYNGEE. The V end was cut by 4 bases, the J end by 6 bases, with 7 bases between. The CDR3 nucleotides are TGTGCCAGCAGCCCAGGATCCGGGGAGCTGTTTTTT. Translation: CASSPGSGELFF.

The chain employs TRBV7-2 and TRBJ2-7, with no clear D. This CDR3 has 14 amino acids. Trimming pared 1 base from V and 0 bases from J, leaving 7 bases between. Germline V gene data show CDR1 as SGHTA and CDR2 as FQGNSA. The CDR3 DNA follows: TGTGCCAGCAGCTTAGGGCCTTACTCCTACGAGCAGTACTTC. It codes for CASSLGPYSYEQYF.